A single sample is the source of the 30 T cell receptor beta chains below, sequenced in a study. TCRdb reprocessed the 5' RACE reads via MiXCR and lists one record per CDR3 protein. There are roughly 9,900 distinct CDR3 sequences in the sample; over 15% occur only once, and 3% to 4.5% lies in the top ten. Treg sorting used a CD4+CD25+CD127-/low gate. Sequencing was done on a sample of Tregs sorted from a lymph node. These receptor sequences come from a female donor with breast cancer.

By sample fraction, this clonotype is medium-sized. This rearrangement joins TRBV20-1 to TRBJ2-1; 10 positions match TRBD2. This CDR3 spans 16 amino acids. CDR1 DFQATT and CDR2 SNEGSKA come from the germline V gene (reference sequence). Trimming cost V 0 bases and J 4 bases; bases outside gene matches: 6. CDR3 loop: CSARDLRTSGYNEQFF. CDR3 DNA sequence: TGCAGTGCTAGAGATCTAAGGACTAGCGGTTACAATGAGCAGTTCTTC.

This clonotype was counted many times. This chain uses TRBV5-1 with TRBJ2-7; TRBD1 or TRBD2 may be the D gene (6 bases each). The V end was cut by 5 bases, the J end by 0 bases, with 12 bases between. This CDR3 is 14 amino acids long. CDR1 is SGHRS and CDR2 is YFSETQ in the germline V gene. The CDR3 nucleotides are TGCGCCAGCAGGGTAGGGGGGAACTCCTACGAGCAGTACTTC. Its protein is CASRVGGNSYEQYF.

This clonotype is medium-sized (0.01 to 0.1%) by share. J is TRBJ2-7 and V is TRBV6-1; D is ambiguous. The CDR3 consists of 13 residues. Germline CDR1 and CDR2: MNHNS and SASEGT. V gave up 7 bases and J gave up 2 bases, with 12 bases separating them. Written as DNA, the CDR3 is TGTGCCAGCATGGGCGGCGGCGCCTACGAGCAGTACTTC. It codes for CASMGGGAYEQYF.

Note on this clonotype: Possible read error: a much larger clone is one base away. The V gene is TRBV6-5, the J gene TRBJ1-5; tentative D call: TRBD1 (6 bases). The CDR3 sequence is 15 residues long. The V gene's germline CDR1 is MNHEY and CDR2 SVGAGI. CDR3: CASGYGRGAGQPQHF. In DNA, the CDR3 is TGTGCCAGCGGTTATGGCAGGGGTGCCGGTCAGCCCCAGCATTTT.

This chain joins TRBV7-9 and TRBJ2-3, with 10 bases identical to TRBD1. CDR3 length: 14 residues. The germline gives CDR1 SEHNR, CDR2 FQNEAQ (reference sequence). The V segment lost 5 bases and the J segment 8 bases; nucleotides outside the gene matches: 7. This CDR3 is CASSPGQGHVTQYF. CDR3 coding DNA: TGTGCCAGCAGCCCGGGACAGGGGCATGTTACGCAGTATTTT.

Worth noting for this clonotype: Mismatch with germline at one junction end may stem from a read error. This chain uses TRBV18 with TRBJ1-1, with 9 bases matching TRBD1. This CDR3 contains 16 residues. From germline, CDR1 is KGHSH and CDR2 LQKENI. The chain's CDR3 is CAGSPRGQGWNTEAFF. The CDR3 DNA is TGTGCCGGCTCACCAAGGGGACAGGGTTGGAACACTGAAGCTTTCTTT.

By share, this clonotype ranks as medium-sized. The rearrangement links TRBV5-1 to TRBJ1-1, with D tentatively TRBD1 (6 bases). Germline CDR1 reads SGHRS; CDR2 reads YFSETQ. This CDR3 has 13 amino acids. V lost 4 bases to trimming and J lost 11 bases, with 18 bases between them. CDR3 in DNA: TGCGCCAGCAGCCATCCTGAGGGGGACGTCGCTTTCTTT. Its protein product is CASSHPEGDVAFF.

This clonotype was observed at least ten times. The V and J genes are TRBV30 and TRBJ2-7; no clear D gene. This CDR3 is built from 11 residues. V lost 5 bases to trimming and J lost 4 bases, with 9 bases between them. Looked up from germline, CDR1 is GTSNPN and CDR2 is SVGIG (reference sequence). The CDR3 DNA sequence: TGTGCCTGGGGACCCTCGTACGAGCAGTACTTC. Protein: CAWGPSYEQYF.

By share, this clonotype ranks as medium-sized. The chain employs TRBV12-3 or TRBV12-4 and TRBJ2-5; D perhaps matches TRBD2 (5 bases). CDR3 length equals 14 residues. Trimming took off 6 bases at V and 7 bases at J, with 18 bases between the two ends. The CDR3 reads CASRAGDARGTQYF. CDR3 in DNA: TGTGCCAGCAGAGCCGGAGACGCCCGGGGGACCCAGTACTTC.

This clonotype appeared many times. The rearrangement joins TRBV3-1 to TRBJ1-2; D is unclear. The CDR3 runs 13 residues. V dropped 0 bases and J dropped 7 bases, with 9 bases sitting between them. The V gene's germline CDR1 is LGHDT and CDR2 YNNKEL (reference sequence). This chain's CDR3 is CASSQDLTGGYTF. DNA for the CDR3: TGTGCCAGCAGCCAAGACTTGACTGGTGGCTACACCTTC.

This chain joins TRBV5-1 and TRBJ2-1; D possibly corresponds to TRBD1 (6 bases). Trimming cost V 4 bases and J 0 bases, with 11 bases left between them. Germline V gene data show CDR1 as SGHRS and CDR2 as YFSETQ. CDR3 length equals 15 residues. The CDR3 region has the DNA TGCGCCAGCAGCACAGGACAGAGCTCCTACAATGAGCAGTTCTTC. This gives the protein CASSTGQSSYNEQFF.

For this clonotype: This sequence may be a read error, since a much larger clone differs from it by one base. DNA for the CDR3: TGTTCCAGCAGCGCGACAGGGGCGAATTCACCCCTCCACTTT. The encoded protein is CSSSATGANSPLHF. The rearrangement uses TRBV11-3 and TRBJ1-6; 8 nucleotides match TRBD1. CDR3 length: 14 amino acids. Germline V gene data show CDR1 as SGHNT and CDR2 as YENEEA.

This clonotype has only a few counts. A read error is possible here, since a much larger clone lies one base away. This chain links TRBV5-1 with TRBJ1-2; D is perhaps TRBD1 (5 bases). Germline lookup yields CDR1 SGHRS and CDR2 YFSETQ. The CDR3 runs 15 residues. The germline V and J ends were trimmed by 0 bases and 0 bases, with 9 bases remaining between them. The CDR3 region is CASSLGGVTNYGYTF. CDR3 in DNA: TGCGCCAGCAGCTTGGGGGGGGTAACTAACTATGGCTACACCTTC. The full variable domain, completed using reference TRBV5-1 and TRBJ1-2, is KAGVTQTPRYLIKTRGQQVTLSCSPISGHRSVSWYQQTPGQGLQFLFEYFSETQRNKGNFPGRFSGRQFSNSRSEMNVSTLELGDSALYLCASSLGGVTNYGYTFGSGTRLTVV.

As to this clonotype: This could be a read error, since a much larger clone is one nucleotide away. The CDR3 end shows no conserved phenylalanine or tryptophan, and so a read error is likely. The chain combines TRBV5-5 with TRBJ2-3; TRBD2 aligns across 15 bases. V trimming: 5 bases; J trimming: 6 bases; junction bases outside the gene matches: 7. The CDR3 spans 16 residues. Germline V gene data show CDR1 as SGHKS and CDR2 as YYEKEE (reference sequence). The CDR3 is CASRVGTSGRLDTQYS. CDR3 DNA: TGTGCCAGCAGGGTCGGGACTAGCGGGAGGCTGGATACGCAGTATTCT.

By share, this clonotype counts as medium-sized. The V gene is TRBV7-9, the J gene TRBJ2-5, with D uncertain. The CDR3 runs to 11 residues. Germline CDR1 reads SEHNR; CDR2 reads FQNEAQ (reference sequence). Deletions cut 4 bases from V and 3 bases from J, with 3 bases between. The CDR3 reads CASSSEETQYF. CDR3 DNA: TGTGCCAGCAGCTCCGAAGAGACCCAGTACTTC.

By share, this clonotype counts as medium-sized. The chain links TRBV28 to TRBJ1-1; 8 bases are shared with TRBD1. Looked up from germline, CDR1 is MDHEN and CDR2 is SYDVKM. The ends lost 6 bases at V and 4 bases at J; junction bases unmatched: 4. The CDR3 length is 13 residues. In DNA form, the CDR3 reads TGTGCCAGCAGCCTGGACAGGGTCACTGAAGCTTTCTTT. This codes for CASSLDRVTEAFF.

This clonotype was observed a handful of times. A read error is possible here, since a much larger clone lies one base away. CDR3 in amino acids: CASSMGGRQGRGQSF. CDR3 nucleotides: TGTGCCAGCAGTATGGGCGGTCGACAGGGGAGAGGGCAGTCCTTC. The chain links TRBV6-2 or TRBV6-3 to TRBJ2-1; 8 bases line up with TRBD1. There are 15 residues in the CDR3. From germline, CDR1 is MNHEY and CDR2 SVGEGT.

This clonotype is labeled medium-sized (0.01 to 0.1%). V gene TRBV29-1 combines with J gene TRBJ1-2; no firm D call. Germline assignment: CDR1 SQVTM and CDR2 ANQGSEA. The V end was cut by 4 bases, the J end by 3 bases, with 3 bases between. The CDR3 covers 10 residues. In DNA, the CDR3 is TGCAGCGTTGCCCACTATGGCTACACCTTC. Encoded protein: CSVAHYGYTF.

This clonotype was counted at least ten times. The chain is built from TRBV5-1 and TRBJ2-3; D is possibly TRBD2 (5 bases). This CDR3 has 14 residues. The germline V gene encodes CDR1 SGHRS and CDR2 YFSETQ. V gave up 4 bases and J gave up 3 bases, with 12 bases separating them. In nucleotides, the CDR3 is TGCGCCAGCAGCCCCTTTAGGGAGACAGATACGCAGTATTTT. Protein product: CASSPFRETDTQYF. The full variable domain, with the rest looked up from reference TRBV5-1 and TRBJ2-3, is KAGVTQTPRYLIKTRGQQVTLSCSPISGHRSVSWYQQTPGQGLQFLFEYFSETQRNKGNFPGRFSGRQFSNSRSEMNVSTLELGDSALYLCASSPFRETDTQYFGPGTRLTVL.

By its share, this clonotype is medium-sized. The chain uses TRBV9 and TRBJ2-5; D remains unclear. Germline V gives CDR1 SGDLS, CDR2 YYNGEE. The V gene lost 0 bases and the J gene lost 5 bases, with 5 bases spanning the gap. The CDR3 consists of 12 residues. CDR3 DNA sequence: TGTGCCAGCAGCGTAGACTTGGAGACCCAGTACTTC. It translates to CASSVDLETQYF.

This clonotype came up many times. This chain links TRBV27 with TRBJ2-6, with TRBD2 as a possible D gene (6 bases). The CDR3 sequence is 15 residues long. The germline V and J ends were trimmed by 7 bases and 4 bases, with 14 bases remaining between them. Looked up from germline, CDR1 is MNHEY and CDR2 is SMNVEV (reference sequence). The DNA for the CDR3 is TGTGCCAGCACCACTCGAGGGAGGGGGGCCAACGTCCTGACTTTC. Translating gives CASTTRGRGANVLTF. Drawing the rest from reference TRBV27 and TRBJ2-6, the complete variable domain is EAQVTQNPRYLITVTGKKLTVTCSQNMNHEYMSWYRQDPGLGLRQIYYSMNVEVTDKGDVPEGYKVSRKEKRNFPLILESPSPNQTSLYFCASTTRGRGANVLTFGAGSRLTVL.

As concerns this clonotype: Since the CDR3 does not end with the conserved phenylalanine or tryptophan, this likely comes from a read error. The rearrangement links TRBV7-9 to TRBJ2-3; D not certain. CDR1 is SEHNR, CDR2 FQNEAQ, per germline (reference sequence). Trimming cost V 5 bases and J 0 bases, with 15 bases left between them. The CDR3 has 16 amino acids. In DNA, the CDR3 is TGTGCCAGCAGCGACGCGACACCAGGAAGCACAGATACGCAGTATTTA. Translation gives CASSDATPGSTDTQYL.

By share of the sample, this clonotype is medium-sized (0.01 to 0.1%). This chain joins TRBV5-1 and TRBJ2-7; D call uncertain. The CDR3 loop spans 13 amino acids. V lost 4 bases and J lost 0, with 8 bases in between. Germline CDR1 reads SGHRS; CDR2 reads YFSETQ. The chain's CDR3 is CASSPVPSYEQYF. DNA of the CDR3: TGCGCCAGCAGCCCGGTACCCTCCTACGAGCAGTACTTC.

This clonotype occurred many times. An end of the junction differs from the germline gene, which may be a read error. The chain is built from TRBV15 and TRBJ1-5; the D gene is possibly TRBD1 (5 bases). The CDR3 spans 14 residues. The germline gives CDR1 LNHNV, CDR2 YYDKDF (reference sequence). Written as DNA, the CDR3 is TGTGCCACCGAACAGACAGCGGGTAATCGGCCCCAGCATTTT. Encoded protein: CATEQTAGNRPQHF.

The table lists this clonotype with many counts. V usage is TRBV20-1 and J usage is TRBJ2-2, with D tentatively TRBD1 (5 bases). This CDR3 region has 14 residues. The germline V gene has CDR1 DFQATT and CDR2 SNEGSKA (reference sequence). V lost 5 bases, J lost 3 bases, and 13 bases lay in between. CDR3 residues: CSAAGNGDTGELFF. CDR3 DNA: TGCAGTGCTGCAGGGAATGGAGACACCGGGGAGCTGTTTTTT.

This clonotype was found many times. The rearrangement joins TRBV14 to TRBJ2-1, with TRBD1 as a possible D gene (5 bases). Germline assignment: CDR1 SGHDN and CDR2 FVKESK. Trimming stripped 3 bases from V and 3 bases from J, with 15 bases between. This CDR3 is 16 amino acids long. The CDR3 DNA follows: TGTGCCAGCAGCCACGGACGAAGGGGCGTCTACAATGAGCAGTTCTTC. It translates to CASSHGRRGVYNEQFF.

This clonotype showed up many times. The chain joins TRBV27 to TRBJ2-3, with unresolved D. This CDR3 spans 14 amino acids. CDR1 and CDR2 (germline): MNHEY, SMNVEV (reference sequence). V lost 0 bases and J lost 2, with 6 bases in between. As DNA, the CDR3 is TGTGCCAGCAGTTTATCTCACAACACAGATACGCAGTATTTT. This sequence encodes CASSLSHNTDTQYF.

By share, this clonotype counts as medium-sized. The rearrangement joins TRBV25-1 to TRBJ1-2; TRBD1 might be the D (5 bases). The CDR3 has 10 residues. Trimming shortened V by 8 bases and J by 10 bases, and 11 bases separated the two germline ends. Germline CDR1 reads MGHDK; CDR2 reads SYGVNS. CDR3 DNA sequence: TGTGCCAGCTCGGGGGTGGACTACACCTTC. It is translated as CASSGVDYTF.

In its sample, this clonotype was seen many times. This chain connects TRBV5-1 to TRBJ2-2; 8 positions agree with TRBD1. With V trimmed by 2 bases and J by 5 bases, 8 bases remained unmatched. This CDR3 region has 16 residues. Germline V gene sequence: CDR1 SGHRS, CDR2 YFSETQ. The CDR3 sequence is CASSLTGGRTTGELFF. CDR3 coding DNA: TGCGCCAGCAGCTTAACAGGGGGACGAACGACCGGGGAGCTGTTTTTT.

This clonotype was found many times. J is TRBJ2-7 and V is TRBV5-1; D ambiguous. This CDR3 is built from 15 residues. V was clipped by 0 bases and J by 2 bases, with 12 bases between them. Germline lookup yields CDR1 SGHRS and CDR2 YFSETQ. The CDR3 region is CASSLGSGVAYEQYF. CDR3 nucleotides: TGCGCCAGCAGCTTGGGTTCTGGGGTCGCCTACGAGCAGTACTTC.